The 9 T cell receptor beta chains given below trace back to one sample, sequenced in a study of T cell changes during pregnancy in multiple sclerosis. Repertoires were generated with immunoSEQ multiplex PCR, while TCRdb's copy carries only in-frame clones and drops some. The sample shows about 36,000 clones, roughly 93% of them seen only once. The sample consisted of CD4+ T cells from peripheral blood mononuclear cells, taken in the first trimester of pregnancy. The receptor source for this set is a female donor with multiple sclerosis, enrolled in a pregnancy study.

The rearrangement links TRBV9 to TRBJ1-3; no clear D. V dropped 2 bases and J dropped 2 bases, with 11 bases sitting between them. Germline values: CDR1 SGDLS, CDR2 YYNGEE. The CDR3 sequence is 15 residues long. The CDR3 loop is CASSVEGGAGNTIYF. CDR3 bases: TGTGCCAGCAGCGTTGAAGGTGGAGCTGGAAACACCATATATTTT.

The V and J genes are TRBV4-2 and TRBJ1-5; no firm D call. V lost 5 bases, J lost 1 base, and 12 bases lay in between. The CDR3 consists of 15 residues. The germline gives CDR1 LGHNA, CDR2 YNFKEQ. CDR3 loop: CASSEALYSNQPQHF. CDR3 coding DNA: TGTGCCAGCAGCGAGGCTCTATACAGCAATCAGCCCCAGCATTTT.

The CDR3 here is CASSSLAGGITQYF. The CDR3 bases are TGTGCCAGTAGTTCACTAGCGGGAGGGATTACGCAGTATTTT. The chain has TRBV19 and TRBJ2-3; 13 nucleotides agree with TRBD2. Germline-derived CDR1 and CDR2 are LNHDA and SQIVND (reference sequence). This CDR3 is 14 amino acids long. Trimming took 5 bases from V and 8 from J; bases not matched to a gene: 4.

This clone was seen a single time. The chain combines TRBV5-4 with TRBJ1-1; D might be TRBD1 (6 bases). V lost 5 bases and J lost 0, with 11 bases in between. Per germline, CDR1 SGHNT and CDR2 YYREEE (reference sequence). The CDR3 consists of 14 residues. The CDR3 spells CASRLDSVNTEAFF. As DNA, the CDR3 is TGTGCCAGCAGACTGGACAGTGTGAACACTGAAGCTTTCTTT. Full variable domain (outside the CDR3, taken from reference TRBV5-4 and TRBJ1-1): ETGVTQSPTHLIKTRGQQVTLRCSSQSGHNTVSWYQQALGQGPQFIFQYYREEENGRGNFPPRFSGLQFPNYSSELNVNALELDDSALYLCASRLDSVNTEAFFGQGTRLTVV.

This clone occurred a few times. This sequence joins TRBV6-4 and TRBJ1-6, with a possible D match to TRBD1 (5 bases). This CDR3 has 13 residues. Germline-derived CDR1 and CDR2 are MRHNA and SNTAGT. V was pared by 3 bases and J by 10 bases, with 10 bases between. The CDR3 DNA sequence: TGTGCCAGCAGTGAAGGGGTTGGCTCACCCCTCCACTTT. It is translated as CASSEGVGSPLHF.

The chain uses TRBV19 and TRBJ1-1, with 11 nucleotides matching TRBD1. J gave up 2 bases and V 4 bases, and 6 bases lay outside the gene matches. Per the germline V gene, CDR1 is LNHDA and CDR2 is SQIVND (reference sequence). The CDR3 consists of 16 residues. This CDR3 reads CASSTPGQGANTEAFF. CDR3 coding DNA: TGTGCCAGTAGTACCCCAGGACAGGGGGCAAACACTGAAGCTTTCTTT.

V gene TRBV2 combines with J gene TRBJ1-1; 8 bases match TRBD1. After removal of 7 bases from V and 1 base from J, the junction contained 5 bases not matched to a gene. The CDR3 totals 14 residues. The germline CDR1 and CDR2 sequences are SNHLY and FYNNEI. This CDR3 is CASKKDRANTEAFF. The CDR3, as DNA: TGTGCCAGCAAAAAGGACAGGGCGAACACTGAAGCTTTCTTT.

This CDR3 is CASSFGGRPGNTIYF. CDR3 nucleotides: TGTGCCAGCAGTTTTGGGGGGAGGCCTGGAAACACCATATATTTT. This chain uses TRBV28 with TRBJ1-3, with D possibly matching TRBD1 (5 bases). There are 15 residues in the CDR3. The germline V and J ends were trimmed by 3 bases and 2 bases, with 11 bases remaining between them. Germline loops: CDR1 MDHEN, CDR2 SYDVKM.

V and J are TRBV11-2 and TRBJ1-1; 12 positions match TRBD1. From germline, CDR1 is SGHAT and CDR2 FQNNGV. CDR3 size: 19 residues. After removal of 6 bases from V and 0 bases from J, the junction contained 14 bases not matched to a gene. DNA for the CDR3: TGTGCCAGCAGGCCGGGACAGGGGGCCTCCTGGGAGATGAACACTGAAGCTTTCTTT. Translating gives CASRPGQGASWEMNTEAFF.